This T cell receptor (beta chain) was identified in a study of PD-L1 blockade in urothelial cancer. Study context: Patients arrived having already received 0 to 3 prior chemotherapy regimens.

Assay: immunoSEQ multiplex PCR; the TCRdb copy retains only in-frame clones and omits some. Here the sample spans tens of thousands of clones, 84% being singletons. Time point here: pretreatment peripheral blood. CDR3 length: 15 amino acids. V lost 3 bases to trimming and J lost 5 bases; unmatched junction nucleotides: 7. Germline CDR1 and CDR2: SGHTA and FQGNSA. The origin of this receptor is a woman in her 70s with urothelial cancer. The starting material was PBMCs, obtained around atezolizumab (anti-PD-L1) treatment. The V gene is TRBV7-2, the J gene TRBJ1-1; 9 nucleotides agree with TRBD1. The CDR3 sequence is CASSFGWTGETEAFF. Here the CDR3 DNA reads TGTGCCAGCAGCTTCGGCTGGACAGGGGAGACTGAAGCTTTCTTT.